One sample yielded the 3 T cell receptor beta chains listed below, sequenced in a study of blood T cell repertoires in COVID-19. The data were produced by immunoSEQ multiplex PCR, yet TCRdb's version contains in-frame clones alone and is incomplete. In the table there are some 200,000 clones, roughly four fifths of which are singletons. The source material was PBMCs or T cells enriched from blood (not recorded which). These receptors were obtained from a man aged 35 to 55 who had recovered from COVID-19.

CDR3 DNA: TGTGCCAGCACCCCAGGGGGAAGGGGGTACCAAGAGACCCAGTACTTC. Its translation is CASTPGGRGYQETQYF. The chain combines TRBV25-1 with TRBJ2-5, with TRBD1 identical over 7 bases. V dropped 7 bases and J dropped 0; count of bases not matched to a gene: 11. This CDR3 has 16 amino acids. Germline CDR1 and CDR2: MGHDK and SYGVNS.

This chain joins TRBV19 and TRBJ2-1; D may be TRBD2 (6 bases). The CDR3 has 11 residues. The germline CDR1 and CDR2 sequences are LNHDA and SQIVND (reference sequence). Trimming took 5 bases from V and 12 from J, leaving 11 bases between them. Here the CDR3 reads CASSSAGPQFF. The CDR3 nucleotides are TGTGCCAGTAGTTCGGCGGGGCCGCAGTTCTTC.

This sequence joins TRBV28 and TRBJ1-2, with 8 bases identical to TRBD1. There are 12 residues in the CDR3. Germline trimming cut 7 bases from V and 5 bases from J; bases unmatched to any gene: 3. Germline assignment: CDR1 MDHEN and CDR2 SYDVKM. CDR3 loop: CASTGGIYGYTF. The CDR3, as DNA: TGTGCCAGCACAGGGGGCATATATGGCTACACCTTC.